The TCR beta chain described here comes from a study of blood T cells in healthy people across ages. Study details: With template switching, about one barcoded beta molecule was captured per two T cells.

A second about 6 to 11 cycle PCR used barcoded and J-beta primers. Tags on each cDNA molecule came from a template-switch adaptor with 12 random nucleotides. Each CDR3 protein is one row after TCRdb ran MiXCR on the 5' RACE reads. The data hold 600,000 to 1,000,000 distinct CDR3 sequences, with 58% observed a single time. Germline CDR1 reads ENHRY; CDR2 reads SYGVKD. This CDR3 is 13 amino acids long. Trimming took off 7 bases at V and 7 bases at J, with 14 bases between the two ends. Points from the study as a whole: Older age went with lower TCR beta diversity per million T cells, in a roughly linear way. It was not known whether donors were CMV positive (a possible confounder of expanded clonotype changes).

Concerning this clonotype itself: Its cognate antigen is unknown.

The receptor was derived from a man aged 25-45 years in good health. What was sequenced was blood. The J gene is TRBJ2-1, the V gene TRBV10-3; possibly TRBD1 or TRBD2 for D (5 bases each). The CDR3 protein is CAIKRDPGNEQFF. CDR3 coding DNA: TGTGCCATCAAACGGGACCCTGGGAATGAGCAGTTCTTC.